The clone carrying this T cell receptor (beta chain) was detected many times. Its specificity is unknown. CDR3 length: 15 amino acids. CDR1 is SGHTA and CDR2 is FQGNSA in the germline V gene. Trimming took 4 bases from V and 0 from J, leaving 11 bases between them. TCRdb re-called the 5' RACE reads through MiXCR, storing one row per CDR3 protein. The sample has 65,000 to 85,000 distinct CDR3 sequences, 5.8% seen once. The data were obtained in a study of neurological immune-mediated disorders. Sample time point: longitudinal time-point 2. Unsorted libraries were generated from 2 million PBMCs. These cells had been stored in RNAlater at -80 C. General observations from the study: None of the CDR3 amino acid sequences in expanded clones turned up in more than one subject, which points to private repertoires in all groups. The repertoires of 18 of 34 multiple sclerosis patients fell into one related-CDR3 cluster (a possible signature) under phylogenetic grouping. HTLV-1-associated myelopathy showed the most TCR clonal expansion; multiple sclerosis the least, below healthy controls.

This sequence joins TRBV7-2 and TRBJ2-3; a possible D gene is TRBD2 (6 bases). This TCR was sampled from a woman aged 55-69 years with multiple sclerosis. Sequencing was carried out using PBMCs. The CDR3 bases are TGTGCCAGCAGCTCCTGGGACTCTAGCACAGATACGCAGTATTTT. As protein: CASSSWDSSTDTQYF. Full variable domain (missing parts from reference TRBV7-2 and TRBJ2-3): GAGVSQSPSNKVTEKGKDVELRCDPISGHTALYWYRQSLGQGLEFLIYFQGNSAPDKSGLPSDRFSAERTGGSVSTLTIQRTQQEDSAVYLCASSSWDSSTDTQYFGPGTRLTVL.